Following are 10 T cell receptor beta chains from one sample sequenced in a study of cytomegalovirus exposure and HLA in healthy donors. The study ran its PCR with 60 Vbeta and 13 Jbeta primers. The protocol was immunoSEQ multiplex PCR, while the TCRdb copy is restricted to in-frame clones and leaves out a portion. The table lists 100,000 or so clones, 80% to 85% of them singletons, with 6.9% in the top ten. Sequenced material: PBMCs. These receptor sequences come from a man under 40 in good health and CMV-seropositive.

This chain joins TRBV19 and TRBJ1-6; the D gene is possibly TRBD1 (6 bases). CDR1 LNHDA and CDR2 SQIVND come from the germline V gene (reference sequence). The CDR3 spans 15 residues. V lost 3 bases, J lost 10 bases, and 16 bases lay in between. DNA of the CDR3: TGTGCCAGTAGTATGGGGCAGGGGATGATCTCACCCCTCCACTTT. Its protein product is CASSMGQGMISPLHF.

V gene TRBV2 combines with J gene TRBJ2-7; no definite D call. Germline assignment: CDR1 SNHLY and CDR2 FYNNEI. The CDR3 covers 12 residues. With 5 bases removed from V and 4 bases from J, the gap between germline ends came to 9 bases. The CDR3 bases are TGTGCCAGCAGTTCTACTGGTTACGAGCAGTACTTC. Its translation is CASSSTGYEQYF. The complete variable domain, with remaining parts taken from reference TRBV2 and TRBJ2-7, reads EPEVTQTPSHQVTQMGQEVILRCVPISNHLYFYWYRQILGQKVEFLVSFYNNEISEKSEIFDDQFSVERPDGSNFTLKIRSTKLEDSAMYFCASSSTGYEQYFGPGTRLTVT.

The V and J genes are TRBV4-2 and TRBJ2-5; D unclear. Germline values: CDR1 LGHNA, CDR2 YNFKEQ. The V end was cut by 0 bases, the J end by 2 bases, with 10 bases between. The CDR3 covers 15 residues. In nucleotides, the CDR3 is TGTGCCAGCAGCCAAGACGTGGCAGTGCAAGAGACCCAGTACTTC. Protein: CASSQDVAVQETQYF.

CDR3 sequence (DNA): TGTGCCAGCAGTGGGACAGGGGGCACAGATACGCAGTATTTT. Protein sequence: CASSGTGGTDTQYF. The chain has TRBV6-4 and TRBJ2-3; 9 bases are shared with TRBD1. This CDR3 has 14 residues. Looked up from germline, CDR1 is MRHNA and CDR2 is SNTAGT. Trimming removed 4 bases from V and 1 base from J; junction bases left unmatched: 0.

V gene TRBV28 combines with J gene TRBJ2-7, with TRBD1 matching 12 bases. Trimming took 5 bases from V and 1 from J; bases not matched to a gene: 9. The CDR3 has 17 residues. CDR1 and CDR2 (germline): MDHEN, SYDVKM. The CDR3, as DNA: TGTGCCAGCAGTCTCGGGACAGGGGGCTTTAGGTCCTACGAGCAGTACTTC. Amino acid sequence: CASSLGTGGFRSYEQYF.

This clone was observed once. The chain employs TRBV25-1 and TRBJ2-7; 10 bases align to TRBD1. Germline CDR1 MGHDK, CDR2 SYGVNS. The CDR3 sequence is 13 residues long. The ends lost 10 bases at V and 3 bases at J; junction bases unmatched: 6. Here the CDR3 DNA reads TGTGCCACCAGGACAGGGGGGGGCTACGAGCAGTACTTC. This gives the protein CATRTGGGYEQYF.

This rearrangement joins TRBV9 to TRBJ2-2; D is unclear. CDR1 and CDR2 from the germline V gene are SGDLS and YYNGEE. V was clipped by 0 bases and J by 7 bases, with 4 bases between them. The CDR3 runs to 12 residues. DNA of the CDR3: TGTGCCAGCAGCGTAGGAGGCGGGGAGCTGTTTTTT. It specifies CASSVGGGELFF.

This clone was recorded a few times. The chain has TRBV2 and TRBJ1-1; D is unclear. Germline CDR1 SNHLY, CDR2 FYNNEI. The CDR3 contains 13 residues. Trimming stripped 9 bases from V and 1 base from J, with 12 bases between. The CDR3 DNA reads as TGTGCCAGGACGGAGGTTGAGAACACTGAAGCTTTCTTT. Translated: CARTEVENTEAFF.

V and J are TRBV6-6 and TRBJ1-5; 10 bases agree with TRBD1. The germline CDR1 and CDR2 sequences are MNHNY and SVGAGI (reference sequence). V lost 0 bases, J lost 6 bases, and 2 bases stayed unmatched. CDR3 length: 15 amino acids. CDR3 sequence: CASSYSGDRGQPQHF. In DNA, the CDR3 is TGTGCCAGCAGTTACTCGGGGGACAGGGGTCAGCCCCAGCATTTT.

The DNA of the CDR3 is TGTGCCAGCAGTTTAGCCGGGACTAGCGGACCCTACGAGCAGTACTTC. Amino acids: CASSLAGTSGPYEQYF. This chain links TRBV28 with TRBJ2-7; 11 bases are a match to TRBD2. J lost 2 bases, V lost 2 bases, and 5 bases had no gene match. Germline V gene sequence: CDR1 MDHEN, CDR2 SYDVKM. The length of the CDR3 is 16 residues.